This TCR beta chain was documented in a study of blood T cells in healthy people across ages. Study-wide results and caveats: As age increased, TCR beta diversity per million T cells fell in a roughly linear fashion.

In terms of origin and age, donors were healthy Caucasian individuals from Russia aged 6 to 90. A word on this clonotype: Its specificity is unknown.

Alongside a J-beta primer mix, a sample-barcoded 5' primer served in a second PCR lasting roughly 7 to 12 cycles. A template-switch adaptor with 12 random nucleotides tagged each cDNA molecule. Every individual sample yielded 2.5 million or more paired-end reads (each containing CDR3). Using its own MiXCR run on the 5' RACE reads, TCRdb lists one record per CDR3 protein. The sample holds 700,000 or so distinct CDR3 sequences, 40% to 50% seen once. The germline CDR1 and CDR2 sequences are MNHEY and SVGEGT. This CDR3 has 14 residues. V dropped 6 bases and J dropped 1 base, with 10 bases sitting between them.

Material: blood. The TCR sequence derives from an elderly man in good health. The V gene is TRBV6-2 or TRBV6-3, the J gene TRBJ1-5; tentative D call: TRBD1 (5 bases). CDR3 nucleotides: TGTGCCAGCAGCGGGACGGCAAGCAATCAGCCCCAGCATTTT. It translates to CASSGTASNQPQHF.